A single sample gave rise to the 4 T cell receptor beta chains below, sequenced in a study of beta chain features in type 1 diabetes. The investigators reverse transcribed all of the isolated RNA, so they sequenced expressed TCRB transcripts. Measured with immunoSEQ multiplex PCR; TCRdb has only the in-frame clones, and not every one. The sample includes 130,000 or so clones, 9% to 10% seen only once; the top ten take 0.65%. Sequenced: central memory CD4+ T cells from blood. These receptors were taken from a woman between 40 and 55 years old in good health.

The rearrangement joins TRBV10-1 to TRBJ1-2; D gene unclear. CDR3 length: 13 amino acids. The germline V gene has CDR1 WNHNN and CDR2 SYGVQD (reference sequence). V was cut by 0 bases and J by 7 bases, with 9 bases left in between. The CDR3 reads CASSESRGSGYTF. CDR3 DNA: TGCGCCAGCAGTGAGTCTAGAGGGTCTGGCTACACCTTC.

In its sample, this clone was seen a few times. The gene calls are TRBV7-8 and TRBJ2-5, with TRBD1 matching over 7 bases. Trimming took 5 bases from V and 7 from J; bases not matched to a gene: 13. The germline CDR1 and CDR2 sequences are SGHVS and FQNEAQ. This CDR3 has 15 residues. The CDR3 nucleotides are TGTGCCAGCAGCATACCGGGGACAGTGCCAGGGACCCAGTACTTC. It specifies CASSIPGTVPGTQYF. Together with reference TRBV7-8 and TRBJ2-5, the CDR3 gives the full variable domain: GAGVSQSPRYKVAKRGQDVALRCDPISGHVSLFWYQQALGQGPEFLTYFQNEAQLDKSGLPSDRFFAERPEGSVSTLKIQRTQQEDSAVYLCASSIPGTVPGTQYFGPGTRLLVL.

The chain's CDR3 is CASSLTSGGFNEQFF. The CDR3, as DNA: TGTGCCAGCAGCCTAACTAGCGGGGGGTTCAATGAGCAGTTCTTC. The chain joins TRBV11-3 to TRBJ2-1; 12 bases match TRBD2. The CDR3 spans 15 residues. Looked up from germline, CDR1 is SGHNT and CDR2 is YENEEA. J gave up 6 bases and V 5 bases, and 5 bases lay outside the gene matches.

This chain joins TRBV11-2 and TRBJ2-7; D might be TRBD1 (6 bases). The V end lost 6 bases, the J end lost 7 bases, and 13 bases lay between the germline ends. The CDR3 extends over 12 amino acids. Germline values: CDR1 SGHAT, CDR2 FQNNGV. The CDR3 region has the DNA TGTGCCAGCAGTTCCACAGGGCAGGAGCAGTACTTC. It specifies CASSSTGQEQYF.